The clone carrying this T cell receptor (beta chain) appeared a few times. Its antigen is unknown. PCR employed 60 Vbeta and 13 Jbeta primers. Profiling relied on immunoSEQ multiplex PCR, and the TCRdb table lists in-frame clones only, not all of them. Of just under 70,000 clones in the sample, 75% to 85% were seen once. The data belong to a study of cytomegalovirus exposure and HLA in healthy donors. Study summary: Of the donors genotyped, approximately 400 in all, 75% to 85% fell in the Caucasian-associated ancestry cluster.

CDR3 length: 14 amino acids. The V gene's germline CDR1 is LNHDA and CDR2 SQIVND (reference sequence). V lost 8 bases to trimming and J lost 5 bases, with 15 bases between them. Overall study findings and caveats: The study reported that TCR beta sequences accurately predicted HLA-A and HLA-B alleles in most subjects. In vitro assays verified that three CMV-associated chains recognized CMV antigens specifically. Certain sequence variants were highly shared and formed a cluster, and this cluster was likely a sequencing artifact.

Sequencing used PBMCs. This chain connects TRBV19 to TRBJ1-4; D may be TRBD1 (5 bases). The clonotype comes from a human donor in good health. CDR3 region: CASAPGNLNEKLFF. The CDR3 nucleotides read TGTGCCAGTGCCCCAGGGAACTTGAATGAAAAACTGTTTTTT.